A selection of T cell receptor beta chains follows, all from one sample in a study of blood T cell repertoires in COVID-19. Sequenced by immunoSEQ multiplex PCR; TCRdb stores in-frame clones only, minus some. The data show 150,000 to 200,000 clones, 65% to 90% seen once. The sample consisted of peripheral blood. The receptor set was obtained from a human donor in a cohort sampled during active COVID-19. Both conserved end residues are part of each CDR3. The D gene is left open where the match is weak. Only part of the rows carry a size: once, few, many, or a class if the clone is expanded.

>NA|TRBJ1-6|NA|TRBV7-9
CASSSGGQNSPLHF
TGTGCCAGCAGCTCCGGGGGGCAGAATTCACCCCTCCACTTT
>TRBD2|TRBJ2-1|few|TRBV20-1
CSAISGRVQFF
TGCAGTGCCATTAGCGGGAGGGTGCAGTTCTTC
>TRBD1|TRBJ1-2|NA|TRBV11-2
CASSLGTGDGYTF
TGTGCCAGCAGCTTGGGGACAGGGGATGGCTACACCTTC
>NA|TRBJ1-5|few|TRBV7-9
CASSLGTGNNQPQHF
TGTGCCAGCAGCTTAGGTACGGGAAACAATCAGCCCCAGCATTTT
>TRBD2|TRBJ2-5|NA|TRBV27
CASSPLGGVGETQYF
TGTGCCAGCAGTCCCCTCGGGGGGGTTGGAGAGACCCAGTACTTC
>NA|TRBJ2-7|NA|TRBV28
CASSLVTGFYEQYF
TGTGCCAGCAGTTTAGTCACAGGGTTCTACGAGCAGTACTTC
>NA|TRBJ2-6|NA|TRBV4-2
CASSQGPGGANVLTF
TGTGCCAGCAGCCAAGGGCCGGGTGGGGCCAACGTCCTGACTTTC
>TRBD1|TRBJ1-5|NA|TRBV27
CASSPPDRANQPQHF
TGTGCCAGCAGTCCCCCGGACAGGGCGAATCAGCCCCAGCATTTT
>TRBD1|TRBJ1-6|NA|TRBV6-5
CASSYSWDRGNSPLHF
TGTGCCAGCAGTTACTCGTGGGACAGGGGGAATTCACCCCTCCACTTT
>NA|TRBJ1-4|NA|TRBV11-2
CASSLVTASGKLFF
TGTGCCAGCAGCTTAGTTACGGCCTCGGGAAAACTGTTTTTT
>TRBD1|TRBJ1-4|NA|TRBV4-3
CASSQSSDRVGEKLFF
TGCGCCAGCAGCCAATCCTCAGACAGGGTGGGTGAAAAACTGTTTTTT
>TRBD1|TRBJ1-5|few|TRBV6-5
CASSFSRQGGQPQHF
TGTGCCAGCAGTTTCTCCCGACAGGGCGGACAGCCCCAGCATTTT
>NA|TRBJ1-2|NA|TRBV10-3
CAITSGGDQYGYTF
TGTGCCATCACCTCCGGCGGGGACCAATATGGCTACACCTTC
>NA|TRBJ1-2|NA|TRBV7-2
CASSLRANSEDYGYTF
TGTGCCAGCAGCTTACGAGCGAACTCGGAGGACTATGGCTACACCTTC
>NA|TRBJ2-7|NA|TRBV4-1
CASSQGGGGSEPNSYEQYF
TGCGCCAGCAGCCAAGGTGGCGGGGGCTCCGAGCCTAACTCCTACGAGCAGTACTTC
>NA|TRBJ1-6|NA|TRBV7-3
CASSFTASYNSPLHF
TGTGCCAGCAGCTTCACAGCCTCCTATAATTCACCCCTCCACTTT
>NA|TRBJ1-3|NA|TRBV29-1
CSVSFRSGNTIYF
TGCAGCGTCTCCTTCCGCTCTGGAAACACCATATATTTT
>NA|TRBJ1-3|NA|TRBV9
CASTRSAGPSGNTIYF
TGTGCCAGCACCAGGTCGGCAGGGCCCTCTGGAAACACCATATATTTT
>NA|TRBJ2-3|NA|TRBV4-1
CASSQGAGVTDTQYF
TGCGCCAGCAGCCAAGGGGCAGGGGTCACAGATACGCAGTATTTT
>TRBD1|TRBJ2-7|NA|TRBV3-1/TRBV3-2
CASSPRGQGHGEQYF
TGTGCCAGCAGCCCCCGGGGACAGGGTCACGGCGAGCAGTACTTC
>NA|TRBJ1-1|NA|TRBV7-9
CASSLDTLNTEAFF
TGTGCCAGCAGCTTAGACACCTTGAACACTGAAGCTTTCTTT
>NA|TRBJ2-7|once|TRBV18
CASSSGFYEQYF
TGTGCCAGCTCATCAGGGTTCTACGAGCAGTACTTC
>NA|TRBJ1-4|NA|TRBV28
CASGGAPLFF
TGTGCCAGCGGCGGTGCCCCGCTGTTTTTT
>TRBD1|TRBJ1-4|NA|TRBV15
CATRDRQKWNEKLFF
TGTGCCACCAGGGACAGGCAGAAATGGAATGAAAAACTGTTTTTT
>NA|TRBJ2-7|once|TRBV7-8
CASSLAWTAPYEQYF
TGTGCCAGCAGCTTAGCGTGGACAGCTCCCTACGAGCAGTACTTC
>TRBD1|TRBJ2-7|NA|TRBV6-2/TRBV6-3
CASSSRGTGGREQYF
TGTGCCAGCAGTTCAAGAGGGACAGGGGGTCGTGAGCAGTACTTC
>NA|TRBJ2-1|NA|TRBV11-2
CASSPSTRTSYNEQFF
TGTGCCAGCAGCCCGAGTACTAGGACCTCCTACAATGAGCAGTTCTTC
>NA|TRBJ1-4|NA|TRBV29-1
CSAGPVANEKLFF
TGCAGCGCGGGTCCGGTAGCTAATGAAAAACTGTTTTTT
>TRBD2|TRBJ2-1|NA|TRBV3-1/TRBV3-2
CASSQEVAGGFTPYNEQFF
TGTGCCAGCAGCCAAGAAGTAGCGGGGGGTTTTACCCCCTACAATGAGCAGTTCTTC
>TRBD1|TRBJ2-1|NA|TRBV6-5
CASSYSRGRLEQFF
TGTGCCAGCAGTTACTCCAGGGGGCGCCTCGAGCAGTTCTTC
>TRBD2|TRBJ2-5|NA|TRBV7-8
CASSSSPGLAGGKETQYF
TGTGCCAGCAGCTCAAGCCCCGGGCTAGCGGGGGGGAAAGAGACCCAGTACTTC
>NA|TRBJ1-5|NA|TRBV5-1
CASSSSGEINQPQHF
TGCGCCAGCAGCTCCTCAGGGGAAATCAATCAGCCCCAGCATTTT
>TRBD1|TRBJ2-7|NA|TRBV5-1
CASSFADRVHEQYF
TGCGCCAGCAGCTTCGCCGACAGGGTCCACGAGCAGTACTTC
>NA|TRBJ1-3|NA|TRBV6-5
CASSPGKGYTIYF
TGTGCCAGCAGTCCCGGGAAAGGTTACACCATATATTTT
>TRBD2|TRBJ2-7|NA|TRBV28
CASSLSGLAGVGEQYF
TGTGCCAGCAGTTTATCCGGCCTAGCGGGAGTCGGGGAGCAGTACTTC
>NA|TRBJ2-6|NA|TRBV5-1
CASSLYRWGYSGANVLTF
TGCGCCAGCAGCTTGTACAGGTGGGGTTACTCTGGGGCCAACGTCCTGACTTTC
>NA|TRBJ1-2|NA|TRBV2
CASSGLAGGYTF
TGTGCCAGCAGTGGACTGGCCGGGGGCTACACCTTC
>NA|TRBJ1-3|NA|TRBV5-4
CASSSERTDSGNTIYF
TGTGCCAGCAGCTCGGAACGGACTGACTCTGGAAACACCATATATTTT
>TRBD1|TRBJ2-7|NA|TRBV29-1
CSVGVLGTVSYEQYF
TGCAGCGTTGGGGTTCTCGGGACAGTATCCTACGAGCAGTACTTC
>TRBD2|TRBJ2-3|NA|TRBV12-5
CASGPWTSGGRSTDTQYF
TGTGCTAGTGGTCCCTGGACTAGCGGGGGCCGTAGCACAGATACGCAGTATTTT
>TRBD1|TRBJ1-4|NA|TRBV6-5
CASSYGTGFEKLFF
TGTGCCAGCAGTTACGGGACAGGGTTTGAAAAACTGTTTTTT
>TRBD1|TRBJ2-6|NA|TRBV24-1
CATSDPRTGGSGANVLTF
TGTGCCACCAGTGATCCTCGGACAGGGGGCTCTGGGGCCAACGTCCTGACTTTC
>NA|TRBJ2-5|NA|TRBV5-1
CASSLAGDETQYF
TGCGCCAGCAGCTTGGCAGGGGACGAGACCCAGTACTTC
>NA|TRBJ1-2|NA|TRBV28
CASVGVGYGYTF
TGTGCCAGCGTAGGGGTTGGCTATGGCTACACCTTC
>TRBD2|TRBJ2-2|NA|TRBV11-3
CASSWAGTSGHTGELFF
TGTGCCAGCAGCTGGGCCGGGACTAGCGGACACACCGGGGAGCTGTTTTTT
>NA|TRBJ1-2|NA|TRBV3-1/TRBV3-2
CASSQGQTGGYTF
TGTGCCAGCAGCCAAGGTCAGACAGGCGGCTACACCTTC
>TRBD2|TRBJ2-7|NA|TRBV5-1
CASSPRVAGSYEQYF
TGCGCCAGCAGCCCCCGAGTAGCGGGGTCCTACGAGCAGTACTTC
>NA|TRBJ2-7|NA|TRBV10-3
CAISELGDSQYYEQYF
TGTGCCATCAGTGAGTTAGGGGATTCCCAATACTACGAGCAGTACTTC
>NA|TRBJ1-1|NA|TRBV6-1
CASSERAMAWGANTEAFF
TGTGCCAGCAGTGAAAGGGCGATGGCGTGGGGAGCGAACACTGAAGCTTTCTTT
>TRBD2|TRBJ2-7|NA|TRBV9
CASSPDSGSPYEQYF
TGTGCCAGCAGCCCCGATAGCGGGAGCCCCTACGAGCAGTACTTC
>TRBD1|TRBJ2-1|NA|TRBV23-1
CASSQVDRDNEQFF
TGCGCCAGCAGTCAAGTCGACAGGGACAATGAGCAGTTCTTC
>TRBD1|TRBJ1-1|NA|TRBV4-1
CASSQLGQGEAEAFF
TGCGCCAGCAGCCAACTGGGACAGGGGGAAGCTGAAGCTTTCTTT
>TRBD1|TRBJ2-7|NA|TRBV15
CATSREGTGSYEQYF
TGTGCCACCAGCAGAGAAGGGACAGGGTCCTACGAGCAGTACTTC
>NA|TRBJ1-2|NA|TRBV27
CASSLSGSNYGYTF
TGTGCCAGCAGTTTATCTGGGAGTAACTATGGCTACACCTTC